This TCR beta chain originates from a study of blood T cell repertoires in COVID-19. Sequenced by immunoSEQ multiplex PCR; TCRdb stores in-frame clones only, minus some. This sample has fewer than 300,000 clones, with 83% found just once. CDR1 and CDR2 from the germline V gene are MNHEY and SVGAGI. CDR3 size: 15 residues. V shed 6 bases and J 0 bases; nucleotides not matched to a gene: 5. The chain employs TRBV6-5 and TRBJ1-1; the match to TRBD1 covers 9 bases. The TCR originated in a woman aged 50 to 60 who had recovered from COVID-19. Material for sequencing was peripheral blood. CDR3 protein: CASRDTGGVNTEAFF. DNA of the CDR3: TGTGCCAGCAGGGATACAGGGGGCGTGAACACTGAAGCTTTCTTT.